The 4 T cell receptor beta chains presented below share a single source sample, sequenced in a study of CD8+ T cells in alopecia areata. Indicated treatment: oral pan-JAK inhibitor, 5-10 mg twice daily. Extracted RNA was reverse transcribed, and the resulting cDNA served as sequencing template. Libraries were prepared by immunoSEQ multiplex PCR; TCRdb keeps only in-frame clonotypes and omits some of them. The sample includes some 190,000 clones, 51% of them seen just once. Sequenced here: CD8+ T cells sorted from blood, sampled at approximately week 52, from a patient treated with tofacitinib. The receptors come from a human donor with alopecia areata.

CDR3 residues: CASHGTRNSPLHF. The CDR3 region has the DNA TGTGCCAGCCACGGGACCCGTAATTCACCCCTCCACTTT. This sequence joins TRBV14 and TRBJ1-6; a weak D match, TRBD1 (5 bases). The CDR3 has 13 amino acids. Germline-derived CDR1 and CDR2 are SGHDN and FVKESK. The V end was cut by 8 bases, the J end by 6 bases, with 11 bases between.

The chain carries TRBV19 and TRBJ2-1; D might be TRBD1 (5 bases). This CDR3 is 14 amino acids long. The germline gives CDR1 LNHDA, CDR2 SQIVND (reference sequence). Trimming took 5 bases from V and 6 from J, leaving 14 bases between them. CDR3 nucleotides: TGTGCCAGTAGTCGGACACTTGACTCCAATGAGCAGTTCTTC. Amino acid sequence: CASSRTLDSNEQFF.

The chain recombines TRBV18 with TRBJ2-2; D may be TRBD1 (7 bases). Looked up from germline, CDR1 is KGHSH and CDR2 is LQKENI. This CDR3 contains 16 residues. Trimming shortened V by 0 bases and J by 7 bases, and 15 bases separated the two germline ends. The CDR3 region is CASSPPLEGAFGELFF. The DNA of the CDR3 is TGTGCCAGCTCACCACCGTTGGAGGGGGCGTTCGGGGAGCTGTTTTTT.

V and J are TRBV25-1 and TRBJ2-3, with TRBD2 matching over 7 bases. Germline loops: CDR1 MGHDK, CDR2 SYGVNS. The CDR3 is 15 amino acids. The ends lost 1 base at V and 4 bases at J; junction bases unmatched: 5. The CDR3, as DNA: TGTGCCAGCAGTGAATCGCGCGGGGGTGCAGATACGCAGTATTTT. This translates into CASSESRGGADTQYF.